Presented here are 21 T cell receptor beta chains from one specimen sequenced in a study of T cells after yellow fever vaccination (dated by TCRdb to about 2019). Library creation used 5' RACE. These reads were obtained on an Illumina HiSeq 2500. The raw public data were reprocessed by TCRdb itself: fastp quality trimming at Q25, MiXCR clonotype calling, in-frame beta chains only. Entries that share a CDR3 protein sequence are merged under the most common genes and DNA. For this sample the table gives more than 120,000 distinct CDR3 sequences, of which 7.7% were detected only once. The top ten clones comprise around 0.73% of the sample. In light of the paper, this sample's treatment or condition label describes: live attenuated yellow fever vaccine strain. This sample comprised CD4+ T cells sorted from PBMCs, obtained 5 days after the yellow fever booster vaccination. All receptors derive from a man aged 25-45 years who received the YFV17D yellow fever vaccine.

This clonotype was seen repeatedly, ten times or more. The chain joins TRBV20-1 to TRBJ1-1, with 10 bases that match TRBD1. The CDR3 length is 14 residues. Per the germline V gene, CDR1 is DFQATT and CDR2 is SNEGSKA (reference sequence). V shed 3 bases and J 4 bases; nucleotides not matched to a gene: 5. CDR3 coding DNA: TGCAGTGCTAGTCTCCGACAGGGGGCCACTGAAGCTTTCTTT. It is translated as CSASLRQGATEAFF.

Regarding this clonotype: This may stem from a read error, because a much larger clone lies one nucleotide away. V and J are TRBV5-1 and TRBJ2-5; TRBD2 agrees at 9 bases. J lost 5 bases, V lost 4 bases, and 12 bases had no gene match. The CDR3 extends over 16 amino acids. Germline values: CDR1 SGHRS, CDR2 YFSETQ. As DNA, the CDR3 is TGCGCCAGCAGCCCCGGAGCGGGAGGCACACATGAGACCCAGTACTTC. Its translation is CASSPGAGGTHETQYF.

This clonotype showed up many times. The CDR3 bases are TGTGCCAGCAGTGCACAGCAAACGAGCGTCTATGGCTACACCTTC. Its protein product is CASSAQQTSVYGYTF. The chain joins TRBV27 to TRBJ1-2; no clear D gene. Trimming cost V 5 bases and J 4 bases, with 17 bases left between them. Germline V CDR1 and CDR2: MNHEY, SMNVEV (reference sequence). The CDR3 sequence is 15 residues long.

This clonotype was recorded at least ten times. The chain employs TRBV5-1 and TRBJ2-5; possibly TRBD2 for D (6 bases). Germline values: CDR1 SGHRS, CDR2 YFSETQ. The CDR3 length is 14 residues. Trimming pared 4 bases from V and 0 bases from J, leaving 10 bases between. The CDR3 spells CASSKRDYQETQYF. The CDR3 DNA sequence: TGCGCCAGCAGCAAACGGGACTACCAAGAGACCCAGTACTTC.

As to this clonotype: Just one base apart from a much larger clone, this may be a read error. The DNA for the CDR3 is TGCGCCAGCAGCTTGGAGGGAATTCATCGAGAAGAGACCCAGTACTTC. Translation gives CASSLEGIHREETQYF. The chain joins TRBV5-1 to TRBJ2-5, with D uncertain. Germline CDR1 reads SGHRS; CDR2 reads YFSETQ. Deletions cut 0 bases from V and 3 bases from J, with 15 bases between. The CDR3 is 16 residues long. The variable domain in full, completed from reference TRBV5-1 and TRBJ2-5, reads KAGVTQTPRYLIKTRGQQVTLSCSPISGHRSVSWYQQTPGQGLQFLFEYFSETQRNKGNFPGRFSGRQFSNSRSEMNVSTLELGDSALYLCASSLEGIHREETQYFGPGTRLLVL.

This clonotype showed up many times. This rearrangement joins TRBV19 to TRBJ2-3, with D tentatively TRBD1 or TRBD2 (5 bases each). The CDR3 covers 16 residues. Germline assignment: CDR1 LNHDA and CDR2 SQIVND (reference sequence). The V and J ends lost 4 bases and 4 bases respectively, with 18 bases between them. The CDR3 spells CASSTPPRDLPDTQYF. The CDR3 bases are TGTGCCAGTAGTACGCCCCCGAGGGACCTTCCAGATACGCAGTATTTT.

This clonotype was seen ten or more times. The chain joins TRBV5-1 to TRBJ2-1, with TRBD1 as a possible D gene (6 bases). Germline lookup yields CDR1 SGHRS and CDR2 YFSETQ. This CDR3 region has 16 residues. Trimming pared 3 bases from V and 0 bases from J, leaving 13 bases between. CDR3 sequence: CASSWDTFSSYNEQFF. CDR3 nucleotides: TGCGCCAGCAGCTGGGACACTTTTTCCTCCTACAATGAGCAGTTCTTC.

This clonotype was counted many times. The chain recombines TRBV5-1 with TRBJ2-7; D uncertain. The germline CDR1 and CDR2 sequences are SGHRS and YFSETQ. This CDR3 spans 13 amino acids. The V gene lost 4 bases and the J gene lost 3 bases, with 11 bases spanning the gap. The CDR3 here is CASSRDIFYEQYF. The CDR3 DNA reads TGCGCCAGCAGCCGCGATATCTTCTACGAGCAGTACTTC.

This clonotype was seen many times. CDR3 sequence reads: CASSFVGRQETQYF. CDR3 bases: TGTGCCAGCAGTTTTGTGGGGCGACAAGAGACCCAGTACTTC. The rearrangement links TRBV27 to TRBJ2-5; D is perhaps TRBD1 (5 bases). The CDR3 spans 14 residues. Germline V gives CDR1 MNHEY, CDR2 SMNVEV (reference sequence). V lost 3 bases to trimming and J lost 2 bases, with 10 bases between them.

Many counts were recorded for this clonotype. V gene TRBV12-3 or TRBV12-4 combines with J gene TRBJ2-1; 8 bases are shared with TRBD1. V was pared by 2 bases and J by 9 bases, with 9 bases of the junction left unmatched. The CDR3 totals 15 residues. As DNA, the CDR3 is TGTGCCAGCAGTTTATCCGACAGGGGTCGAAGTGAGCAGTTCTTC. The encoded protein is CASSLSDRGRSEQFF.

This clonotype was detected many times. The chain is built from TRBV15 and TRBJ2-5, with no clear D. The CDR3 sequence is 12 residues long. Germline assignment: CDR1 LNHNV and CDR2 YYDKDF (reference sequence). The ends were cut back, 2 bases at V and 3 bases at J, with 4 bases in the middle. CDR3 loop: CATSRLEETQYF. CDR3 in DNA: TGTGCCACCAGCAGACTCGAAGAGACCCAGTACTTC.

This clonotype showed up just once. A much more abundant neighbour one base away suggests this may be a read error. The CDR3 protein is CASSQDGRDVEQYF. For the CDR3, the DNA is TGTGCCAGCAGCCAAGATGGCAGGGATGTAGAGCAGTACTTC. The J gene is TRBJ2-7, the V gene TRBV4-2; the D gene is possibly TRBD1 (5 bases). V lost 0 bases to trimming and J lost 7 bases, with 13 bases between them. The CDR3 is made up of 14 amino acids. Germline V gene sequence: CDR1 LGHNA, CDR2 YNFKEQ.

In this sample, this clonotype turned up many times. This chain links TRBV20-1 with TRBJ2-5; a possible D gene is TRBD1 (5 bases). This CDR3 contains 13 residues. Germline V gene lookup returns CDR1 DFQATT and CDR2 SNEGSKA (reference sequence). V was clipped by 1 base and J by 5 bases, with 11 bases between them. CDR3 residues: CSARVTGPETQYF. The CDR3 nucleotides read TGCAGTGCTAGAGTTACAGGACCGGAGACCCAGTACTTC.

This clonotype was counted a few times. The rearrangement uses TRBV5-6 and TRBJ2-5; 12 nucleotides agree with TRBD1. In germline, CDR1 is SGHDT, CDR2 YYEEEE. V shed 4 bases, J shed 7 bases, and the junction held 14 bases outside the gene matches. The CDR3 has 17 amino acids. The CDR3 sequence is CASSLGSRDRGQGTQYF. In DNA form, the CDR3 reads TGTGCCAGCAGCCTAGGTAGCCGGGACAGGGGGCAGGGGACCCAGTACTTC. The entire variable domain, with the rest obtained from reference TRBV5-6 and TRBJ2-5, is as follows: DAGVTQSPTHLIKTRGQQVTLRCSPKSGHDTVSWYQQALGQGPQFIFQYYEEEERQRGNFPDRFSGHQFPNYSSELNVNALLLGDSALYLCASSLGSRDRGQGTQYFGPGTRLLVL.

This clonotype was picked up many times. The gene calls are TRBV12-5 and TRBJ1-5; D call uncertain. Germline loops: CDR1 LGHNT, CDR2 FRNRAP. The V and J ends lost 7 bases and 10 bases respectively, with 8 bases between them. The CDR3 is made up of 10 amino acids. The CDR3 nucleotides are TGTGCTAGTGCCGAAGGACCCCAGCATTTT. Its translation is CASAEGPQHF.

This clonotype has a count of ten or more. The gene calls are TRBV29-1 and TRBJ2-3; 7 bases agree with TRBD1. Trimming took 6 bases from V and 4 from J; bases not matched to a gene: 7. The CDR3 has 13 amino acids. Looked up from germline, CDR1 is SQVTM and CDR2 is ANQGSEA. CDR3 bases: TGCAGCGTCGCGCAGGGGGAAGCAGATACGCAGTATTTT. Protein sequence: CSVAQGEADTQYF.

This clonotype was counted ten times or more. The gene calls are TRBV12-3 or TRBV12-4 and TRBJ2-5; D unclear. The V end lost 1 base, the J end lost 5 bases, and 8 bases lay between the germline ends. The CDR3 sequence is 13 residues long. In nucleotides, the CDR3 is TGTGCCAGCAGTTTAGTAGGCAGGGAGACCCAGTACTTC. Its protein product is CASSLVGRETQYF.

This clonotype was detected many times. The chain has TRBV5-6 and TRBJ2-3; D is unresolved. This CDR3 region has 14 residues. Germline CDR1 SGHDT, CDR2 YYEEEE. V was shortened by 1 base and J by 5 bases, with 11 bases between the two germline ends. CDR3 nucleotides: TGTGCCAGCAGCTTGTATCTTGCCGGAGATACGCAGTATTTT. Translated: CASSLYLAGDTQYF.

The gene calls are TRBV18 and TRBJ2-2, with 7 bases that match TRBD1. The length of the CDR3 is 15 residues. Germline V gene data show CDR1 as KGHSH and CDR2 as LQKENI. Trimming took 1 base from V and 4 from J; bases not matched to a gene: 3. CDR3 loop: CASSPQGASTGELFF. Here the CDR3 DNA reads TGTGCCAGCTCACCACAGGGGGCCAGCACCGGGGAGCTGTTTTTT. The full variable domain, completed using reference TRBV18 and TRBJ2-2, is NAGVMQNPRHLVRRRGQEARLRCSPMKGHSHVYWYRQLPEEGLKFMVYLQKENIIDESGMPKERFSAEFPKEGPSILRIQQVVRGDSAAYFCASSPQGASTGELFFGEGSRLTVL.

This clonotype was detected ten times or more. This rearrangement joins TRBV7-2 to TRBJ1-1, with a weak D call TRBD1 (5 bases). Germline V gene sequence: CDR1 SGHTA, CDR2 FQGNSA. The CDR3 is 13 amino acids. V lost 6 bases and J 4 bases, leaving 12 bases between the germline ends. This CDR3 reads CASRSRVVTEAFF. CDR3 nucleotide sequence: TGTGCCAGCAGGAGCAGGGTTGTCACTGAAGCTTTCTTT.

This clonotype appeared a few times. The chain is built from TRBV19 and TRBJ1-2; D gene unclear. This CDR3 has 11 amino acids. The V end was cut by 5 bases, the J end by 8 bases, with 9 bases between. The germline V gene encodes CDR1 LNHDA and CDR2 SQIVND (reference sequence). The CDR3 here is CASSRERGYTF. The CDR3 DNA sequence: TGTGCCAGTAGTCGGGAGAGAGGCTACACCTTC.